Listed below are T cell receptor beta chains from one sample, sequenced in a study of blood T cell repertoires in COVID-19. The assay was immunoSEQ multiplex PCR, and TCRdb's table has in-frame clones only and misses some. The data show 200,000 to 250,000 clones, roughly 79% seen once. The source material was peripheral blood. Receptor source: a woman aged 80 or over with COVID-19, enrolled during active disease. The CDR3 runs from the conserved cysteine through the conserved F or W. Fields, in order: J gene, D gene, V gene, clone size, CDR3 protein, CDR3 DNA. A D gene is named only where the DNA matches it firmly. The listing skips clone size in some rows; elsewhere it reads once, few, many or a size class.

TRBJ2-1 | - | TRBV10-2 | - | CASSGGRGLNNEQFF | TGCGCCAGCAGTGGGGGCAGGGGATTGAACAATGAGCAGTTCTTC
TRBJ1-2 | - | TRBV29-1 | - | CSVGEGGERFHTF | TGCAGCGTTGGGGAGGGAGGGGAGCGCTTTCACACCTTC
TRBJ2-7 | TRBD1 | TRBV7-2 | once | CASSSYPPRQGLWF | TGTGCCAGCAGCTCATATCCCCCACGACAGGGCTTGTGGTTC
TRBJ1-2 | - | TRBV27 | - | CASSLLYRPSDYGYTF | TGTGCCAGCAGCTTATTGTACAGGCCTTCGGACTATGGCTACACCTTC
TRBJ1-2 | - | TRBV14 | few | CASSQDRVYPGGGYTF | TGTGCCAGCAGCCAAGATCGCGTGTACCCTGGGGGCGGCTACACCTTC
TRBJ1-2 | - | TRBV10-3 | - | CAISEGHANYGYTF | TGTGCCATCAGTGAAGGACACGCAAACTATGGCTACACCTTC
TRBJ2-2 | TRBD2 | TRBV7-3 | - | CASSLGPPAGGAGELFF | TGTGCCAGCAGCTTAGGTCCCCCAGCGGGGGGGGCCGGGGAGCTGTTTTTT
TRBJ1-2 | - | TRBV5-8 | - | CASSTGGGLYGYTF | TGTGCCAGCAGCACCGGCGGGGGCCTCTATGGCTACACCTTC
TRBJ1-1 | - | TRBV19 | - | CASSPLTIPAFF | TGTGCCAGTAGTCCCCTGACAATCCCGGCTTTCTTT
TRBJ1-1 | - | TRBV6-5 | - | CASSYSTGRYTEAFF | TGTGCCAGCAGTTACTCGACGGGTAGGTACACTGAAGCTTTCTTT
TRBJ1-2 | - | TRBV7-2 | few | CASSLGQYYGYTF | TGTGCCAGCAGCTTAGGACAGTACTATGGCTACACCTTC
TRBJ2-3 | TRBD2 | TRBV3-1/TRBV3-2 | - | CASSLGREDTQYF | TGTGCCAGCAGCCTGGGGAGGGAAGATACGCAGTATTTT
TRBJ2-7 | - | TRBV6-6 | once | CASSYLQGYEQYF | TGTGCCAGCAGTTACTTACAGGGATACGAGCAGTACTTC
TRBJ2-1 | - | TRBV5-1 | - | CASSFGGASNEQFF | TGCGCCAGCAGCTTTGGGGGGGCTAGCAATGAGCAGTTCTTC
TRBJ1-5 | - | TRBV18 | - | CASSPATNQPQHF | TGTGCCAGCTCACCAGCGACAAATCAGCCCCAGCATTTT
TRBJ1-3 | TRBD1 | TRBV19 | - | CASKGTGVSGNTIYF | TGTGCCAGTAAAGGGACAGGGGTCTCTGGAAACACCATATATTTT
TRBJ2-2 | - | TRBV24-1 | - | CATGGQSPGELFF | TGTGCCACCGGAGGACAGAGTCCCGGGGAGCTGTTTTTT
TRBJ1-1 | - | TRBV5-1 | - | CASSLPSTEAFF | TGCGCCAGCAGCTTGCCTAGCACTGAAGCTTTCTTT
TRBJ2-3 | TRBD1 | TRBV10-2 | - | CASSEQGRDTQYF | TGCGCCAGCAGTGAACAGGGGCGGGATACGCAGTATTTT
TRBJ1-2 | TRBD1 | TRBV10-3 | few | CAISGDSYGYTF | TGTGCCATTAGTGGGGACAGCTATGGCTACACCTTC
TRBJ1-6 | - | TRBV11-2 | - | CASSFSDSPLHF | TGTGCCAGCAGCTTTTCTGATTCACCCCTCCACTTT
TRBJ2-3 | TRBD2 | TRBV3-1/TRBV3-2 | - | CASSPLLAGGTDTQYF | TGTGCCAGCAGCCCGTTACTAGCGGGGGGCACAGATACGCAGTATTTT
TRBJ2-3 | TRBD2 | TRBV4-3 | - | CASSQGTSGSTDTQYF | TGCGCCAGCAGCCAGGGGACTAGCGGTAGCACAGATACGCAGTATTTT
TRBJ1-6 | - | TRBV18 | - | CASSPQEQGSPLHF | TGTGCCAGCTCACCACAGGAACAGGGTTCACCCCTCCACTTT
TRBJ1-6 | - | TRBV2 | - | CASRGVGPLHF | TGTGCCAGCCGGGGGGTGGGGCCCCTCCACTTT
TRBJ1-2 | TRBD1 | TRBV18 | - | CASSPPGQPGYGYTF | TGTGCCAGCTCACCACCGGGACAGCCGGGATATGGCTACACCTTC